This entry is about one TCR beta chain. The entry originates in a study of blood T cell repertoires in COVID-19. At the level of the study: PBMCs, B-cell-depleted T cells, or T cells were the source of the cDNA or gDNA that made up the material.

The CDR3 is 11 residues long. The V gene lost 2 bases and the J gene lost 12 bases, with 10 bases spanning the gap. Germline V gene data show CDR1 as MDHEN and CDR2 as SYDVKM. Per the authors' pipeline: Estimates of nucleated cell counts were drawn from the amplification of reference gene primers. Data came from immunoSEQ multiplex PCR; TCRdb stores just in-frame clones and leaves some out. That table gives V, J and clone size, and the DNA gave D and trimming. This repertoire shows approximately 50,000 clones, 90% found once; its top ten account for 3.1%. The receptor's source is a human donor in a cohort sampled during active COVID-19. Sequenced input: peripheral blood. This chain uses TRBV28 with TRBJ1-1; D remains unclear. The DNA of the CDR3 is TGTGCCAGCAGTTTAGGGAGGGAATCTTTCTTT. Its translation is CASSLGRESFF.